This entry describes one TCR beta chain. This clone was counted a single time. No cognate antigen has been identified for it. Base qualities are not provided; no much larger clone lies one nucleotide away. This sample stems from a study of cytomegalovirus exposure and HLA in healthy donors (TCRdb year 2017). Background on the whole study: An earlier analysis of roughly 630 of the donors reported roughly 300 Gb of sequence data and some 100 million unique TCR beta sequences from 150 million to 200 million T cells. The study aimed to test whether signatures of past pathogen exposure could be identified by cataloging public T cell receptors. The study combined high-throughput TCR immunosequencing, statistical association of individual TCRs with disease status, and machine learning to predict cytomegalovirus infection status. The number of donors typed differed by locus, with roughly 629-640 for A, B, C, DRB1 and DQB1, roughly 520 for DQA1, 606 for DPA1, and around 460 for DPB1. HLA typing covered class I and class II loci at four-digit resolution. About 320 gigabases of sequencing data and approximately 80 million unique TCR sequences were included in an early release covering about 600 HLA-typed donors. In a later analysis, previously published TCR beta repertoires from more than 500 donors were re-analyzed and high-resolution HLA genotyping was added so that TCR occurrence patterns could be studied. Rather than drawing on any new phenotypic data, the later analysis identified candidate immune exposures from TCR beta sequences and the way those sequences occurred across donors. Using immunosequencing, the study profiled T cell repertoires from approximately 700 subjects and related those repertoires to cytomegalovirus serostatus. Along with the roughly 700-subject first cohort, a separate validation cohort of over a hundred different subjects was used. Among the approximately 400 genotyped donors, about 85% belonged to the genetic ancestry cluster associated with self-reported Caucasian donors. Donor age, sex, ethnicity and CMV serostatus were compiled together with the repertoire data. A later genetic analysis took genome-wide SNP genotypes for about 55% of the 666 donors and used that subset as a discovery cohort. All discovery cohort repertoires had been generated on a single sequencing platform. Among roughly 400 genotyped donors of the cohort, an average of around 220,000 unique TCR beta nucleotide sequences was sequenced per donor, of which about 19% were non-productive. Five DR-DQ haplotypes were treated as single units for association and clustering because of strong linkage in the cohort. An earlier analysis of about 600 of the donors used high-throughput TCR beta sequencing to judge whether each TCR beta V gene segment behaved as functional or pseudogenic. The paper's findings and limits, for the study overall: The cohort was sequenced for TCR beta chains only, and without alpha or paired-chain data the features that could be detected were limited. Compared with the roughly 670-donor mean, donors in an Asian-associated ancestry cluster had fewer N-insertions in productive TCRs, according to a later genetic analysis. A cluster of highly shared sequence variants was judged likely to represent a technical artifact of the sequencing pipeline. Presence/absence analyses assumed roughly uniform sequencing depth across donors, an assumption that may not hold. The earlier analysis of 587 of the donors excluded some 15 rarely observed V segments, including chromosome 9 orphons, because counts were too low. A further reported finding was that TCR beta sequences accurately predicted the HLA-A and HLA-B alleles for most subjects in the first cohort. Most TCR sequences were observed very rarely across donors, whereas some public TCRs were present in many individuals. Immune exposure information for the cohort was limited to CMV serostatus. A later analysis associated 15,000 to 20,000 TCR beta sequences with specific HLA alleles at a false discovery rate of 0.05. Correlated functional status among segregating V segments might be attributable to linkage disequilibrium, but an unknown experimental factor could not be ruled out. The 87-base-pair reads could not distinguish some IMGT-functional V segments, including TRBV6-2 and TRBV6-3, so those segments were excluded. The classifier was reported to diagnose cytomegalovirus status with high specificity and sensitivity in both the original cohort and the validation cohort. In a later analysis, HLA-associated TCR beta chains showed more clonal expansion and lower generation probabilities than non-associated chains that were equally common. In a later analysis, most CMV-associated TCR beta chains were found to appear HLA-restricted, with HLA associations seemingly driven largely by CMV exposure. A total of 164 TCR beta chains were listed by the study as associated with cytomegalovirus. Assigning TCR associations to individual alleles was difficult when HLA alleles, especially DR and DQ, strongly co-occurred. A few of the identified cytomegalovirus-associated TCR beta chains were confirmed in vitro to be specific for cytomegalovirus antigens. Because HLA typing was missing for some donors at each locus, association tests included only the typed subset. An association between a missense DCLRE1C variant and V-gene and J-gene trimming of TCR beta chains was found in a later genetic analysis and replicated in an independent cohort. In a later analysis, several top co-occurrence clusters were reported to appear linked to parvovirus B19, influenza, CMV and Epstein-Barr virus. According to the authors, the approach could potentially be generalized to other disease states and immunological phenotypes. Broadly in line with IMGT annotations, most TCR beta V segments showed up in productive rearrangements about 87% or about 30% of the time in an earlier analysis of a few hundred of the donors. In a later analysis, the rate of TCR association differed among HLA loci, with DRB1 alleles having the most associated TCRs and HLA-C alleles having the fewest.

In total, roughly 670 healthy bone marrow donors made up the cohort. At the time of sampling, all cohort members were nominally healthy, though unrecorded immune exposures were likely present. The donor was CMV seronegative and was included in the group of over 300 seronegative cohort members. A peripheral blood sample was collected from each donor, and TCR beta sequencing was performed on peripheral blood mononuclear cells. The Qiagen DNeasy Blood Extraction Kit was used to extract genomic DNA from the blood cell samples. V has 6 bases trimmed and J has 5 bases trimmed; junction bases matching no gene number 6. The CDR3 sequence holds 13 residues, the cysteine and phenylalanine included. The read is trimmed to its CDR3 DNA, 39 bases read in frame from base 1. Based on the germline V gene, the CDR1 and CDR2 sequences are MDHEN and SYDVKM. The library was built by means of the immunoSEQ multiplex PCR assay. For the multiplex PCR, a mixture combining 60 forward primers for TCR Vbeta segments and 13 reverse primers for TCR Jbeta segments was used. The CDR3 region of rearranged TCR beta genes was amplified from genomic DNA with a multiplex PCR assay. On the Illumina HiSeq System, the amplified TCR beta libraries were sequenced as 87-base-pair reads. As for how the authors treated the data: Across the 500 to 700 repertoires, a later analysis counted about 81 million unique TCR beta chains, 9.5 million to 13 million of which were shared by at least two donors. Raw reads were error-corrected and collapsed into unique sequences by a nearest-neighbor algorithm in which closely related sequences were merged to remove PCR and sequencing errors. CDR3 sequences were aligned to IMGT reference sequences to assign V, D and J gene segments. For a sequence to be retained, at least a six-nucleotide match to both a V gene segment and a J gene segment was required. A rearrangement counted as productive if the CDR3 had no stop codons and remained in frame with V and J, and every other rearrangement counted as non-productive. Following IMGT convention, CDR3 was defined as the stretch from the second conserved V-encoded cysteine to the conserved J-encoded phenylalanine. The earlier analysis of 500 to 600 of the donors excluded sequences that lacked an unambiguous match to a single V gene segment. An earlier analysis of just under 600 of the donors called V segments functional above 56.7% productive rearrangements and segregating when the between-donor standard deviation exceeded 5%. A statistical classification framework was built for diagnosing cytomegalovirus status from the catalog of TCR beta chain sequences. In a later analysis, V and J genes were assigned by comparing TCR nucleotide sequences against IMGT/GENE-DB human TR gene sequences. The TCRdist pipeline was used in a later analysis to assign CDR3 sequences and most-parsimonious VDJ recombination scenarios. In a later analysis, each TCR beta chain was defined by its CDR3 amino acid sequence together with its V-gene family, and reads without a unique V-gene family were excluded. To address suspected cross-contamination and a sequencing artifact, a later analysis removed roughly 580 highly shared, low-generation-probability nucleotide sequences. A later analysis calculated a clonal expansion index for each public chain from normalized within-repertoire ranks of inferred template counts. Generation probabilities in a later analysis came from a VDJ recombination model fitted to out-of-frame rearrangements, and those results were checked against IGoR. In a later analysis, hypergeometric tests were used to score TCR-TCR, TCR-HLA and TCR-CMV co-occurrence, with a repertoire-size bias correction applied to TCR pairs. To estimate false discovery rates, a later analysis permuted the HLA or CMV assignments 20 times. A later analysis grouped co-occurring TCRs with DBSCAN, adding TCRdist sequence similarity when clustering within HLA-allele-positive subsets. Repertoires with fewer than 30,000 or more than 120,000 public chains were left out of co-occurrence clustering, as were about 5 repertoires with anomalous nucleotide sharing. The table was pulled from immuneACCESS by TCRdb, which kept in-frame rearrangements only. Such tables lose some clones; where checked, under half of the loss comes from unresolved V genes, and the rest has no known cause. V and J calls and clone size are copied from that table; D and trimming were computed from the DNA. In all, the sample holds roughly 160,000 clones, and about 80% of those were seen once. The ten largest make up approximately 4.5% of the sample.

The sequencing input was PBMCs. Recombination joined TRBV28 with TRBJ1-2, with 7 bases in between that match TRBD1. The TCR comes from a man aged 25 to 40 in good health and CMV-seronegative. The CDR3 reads CASSRQGMYGYTF. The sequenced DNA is TGTGCCAGCAGCCGACAGGGAATGTATGGCTACACCTTC.